One and the same sample provided the 11 T cell receptor beta chains below, sequenced in a study of T-cell memory formation after mild COVID-19. TCRdb independently ran MiXCR on the 5' RACE reads; one entry per CDR3 protein. The table records 450,000 to 650,000 distinct CDR3 sequences, roughly 18% of them present only once. The sequenced sample was PBMCs or a T cell subset sorted from them (not recorded which). Receptors originate from an adult woman who had mild COVID-19 (a few samples of this study predate the infection). Cell type and time point are not known.

The chain couples TRBV7-8 to TRBJ1-4; no clear D gene. This CDR3 is 18 amino acids long. V dropped 1 base and J dropped 0 bases, with 15 bases sitting between them. Germline V gives CDR1 SGHVS, CDR2 FQNEAQ. In DNA, the CDR3 is TGTGCCAGCAGCTTAGTTTCGCGACCCACCGCAACTAATGAAAAACTGTTTTTT. Translated: CASSLVSRPTATNEKLFF.

The J gene is TRBJ2-6, the V gene TRBV12-3 or TRBV12-4; 8 nucleotides align to TRBD1. The CDR3 has 17 residues. V dropped 4 bases and J dropped 4; count of bases not matched to a gene: 9. The CDR3 reads CASSSGGGLFGANVLTF. The CDR3 region has the DNA TGTGCCAGCAGTTCAGGGGGCGGTTTGTTCGGGGCCAACGTCCTGACTTTC.

This chain joins TRBV7-9 and TRBJ2-2; no reliable D call. V lost 0 bases and J 6 bases, leaving 11 bases between the germline ends. This CDR3 spans 15 amino acids. The germline gives CDR1 SEHNR, CDR2 FQNEAQ (reference sequence). CDR3 in amino acids: CASSLAGRTAGELFF. CDR3 nucleotide sequence: TGTGCCAGCAGCTTAGCGGGCAGGACGGCCGGGGAGCTGTTTTTT.

This rearrangement joins TRBV12-3 or TRBV12-4 to TRBJ1-1; TRBD1 is a possible D gene (5 bases). The germline V and J ends were trimmed by 2 bases and 6 bases, with 13 bases remaining between them. The CDR3 has 14 residues. The CDR3 spells CASSLYPAGSEAFF. The CDR3 DNA sequence: TGTGCCAGCAGTTTATATCCGGCAGGGTCTGAAGCTTTCTTT.

V usage is TRBV19 and J usage is TRBJ2-2; TRBD1 aligns across 8 bases. The V gene's germline CDR1 is LNHDA and CDR2 SQIVND (reference sequence). Trimming cost V 6 bases and J 4 bases; bases outside gene matches: 4. CDR3 length: 14 amino acids. This CDR3 reads CASRTGAGTGELFF. CDR3 nucleotide sequence: TGTGCCAGTAGGACAGGGGCCGGCACCGGGGAGCTGTTTTTT.

The V gene is TRBV7-2, the J gene TRBJ2-7; no clear D. Per the germline V gene, CDR1 is SGHTA and CDR2 is FQGNSA. This CDR3 is 14 amino acids long. V was pared by 3 bases and J by 7 bases, with 16 bases between. The CDR3 region has the DNA TGTGCCAGCAGCTTTACCGGACCCGCCTGGGAGCAGTACTTC. Its translation is CASSFTGPAWEQYF.

The J gene is TRBJ2-7, the V gene TRBV5-4, with D perhaps matching TRBD2 (6 bases). The CDR3 is 13 amino acids. V was clipped by 3 bases and J by 0 bases, with 7 bases between them. The germline CDR1 and CDR2 sequences are SGHNT and YYREEE (reference sequence). The CDR3 spells CASSSAGSYEQYF. The CDR3 bases are TGTGCCAGCAGCTCAGCGGGCTCCTACGAGCAGTACTTC.

This clonotype was observed a handful of times. The genes are TRBV6-6 and TRBJ2-7, with D unclear. This CDR3 spans 13 amino acids. Per germline, CDR1 MNHNY and CDR2 SVGAGI (reference sequence). With 10 bases removed from V and 0 bases from J, the gap between germline ends came to 13 bases. The CDR3 nucleotides are TGTGCCACCGGAAGGGTCGGCTCCTACGAGCAGTACTTC. It is translated as CATGRVGSYEQYF.

This clonotype was seen a few times. V is TRBV2 and J is TRBJ1-2, with 10 bases aligning to TRBD1. J lost 2 bases, V lost 7 bases, and 16 bases had no gene match. This CDR3 contains 18 residues. Germline values: CDR1 SNHLY, CDR2 FYNNEI. The CDR3 loop reads CASIGMGGQGGSNYGYTF. In DNA form, the CDR3 reads TGTGCCAGCATCGGGATGGGAGGACAGGGGGGCTCGAACTATGGCTACACCTTC.

The genes are TRBV12-3 or TRBV12-4 and TRBJ2-1; TRBD1 is a possible D gene (6 bases). Trimming removed 2 bases at V and 6 bases at J, with 14 bases between. There are 15 residues in the CDR3. Here the CDR3 DNA reads TGTGCCAGCAGTTTAATGGGGGCTCCCCTCAATGAGCAGTTCTTC. This gives the protein CASSLMGAPLNEQFF.

This clonotype was observed a handful of times. This chain joins TRBV29-1 and TRBJ2-1, with unresolved D. CDR3 length: 11 residues. Germline V gene lookup returns CDR1 SQVTM and CDR2 ANQGSEA. The V and J ends lost 4 bases and 7 bases respectively, with 8 bases between them. CDR3 in DNA: TGCAGCGTTGTGTGGCCGAATGAGCAGTTCTTC. It encodes CSVVWPNEQFF.